Listed here are 27 T cell receptor beta chains from one sample, sequenced in a study of CD8+ T cells in alopecia areata. After isolation, RNA underwent reverse transcription to generate cDNA as the sequencing template. Libraries were prepared by immunoSEQ multiplex PCR; TCRdb keeps only in-frame clonotypes and omits some of them. Of 9,500 to 15,000 clones in the sample, approximately 61% were seen once. Alopecia areata patients provided lesional scalp punch biopsies and peripheral blood. The sample comprised skin. These receptors were taken from a human donor with alopecia areata.

There are a few counts of this clone. One end of the junction varies from germline; a read error may be responsible. The rearrangement joins TRBV2 to TRBJ2-2; perhaps TRBD1 as D (5 bases). This CDR3 has 12 amino acids. Germline V gives CDR1 SNHLY, CDR2 FYNNEI. CDR3 protein: CASRPDTGELFF. As DNA, the CDR3 is TGTGCCAGCAGACCGGACACTGGGGAGCTGTTTTTT.

There are a few counts of this clone. The rearrangement uses TRBV19 and TRBJ2-1, with D possibly TRBD2 on 6 matching bases. Trimming left V 2 bases short and J 3 bases short, with 17 bases between. The CDR3 consists of 17 residues. CDR1 is LNHDA, CDR2 SQIVND, per germline (reference sequence). The CDR3 DNA sequence: TGTGCCAGTAGTATATGGGCGGCGGAGGGACGCTACAATGAGCAGTTCTTC. This gives the protein CASSIWAAEGRYNEQFF.

This clone was picked up a small number of times. The chain is built from TRBV2 and TRBJ2-3; D not certain. The V gene's germline CDR1 is SNHLY and CDR2 FYNNEI. The V gene lost 4 bases and the J gene lost 3 bases, with 8 bases spanning the gap. CDR3 length: 13 amino acids. CDR3 region: CASSAERTDTQYF. CDR3 DNA sequence: TGTGCCAGCAGTGCTGAGCGTACAGATACGCAGTATTTT.

This clone was recorded a few times. CDR3 protein: CASRYLRGTGYGYTF. CDR3 nucleotide sequence: TGTGCCAGCAGATACCTCCGTGGGACAGGGTACGGCTACACCTTC. The chain links TRBV6-6 to TRBJ1-2; 9 bases fit TRBD1. Germline trimming cut 6 bases from V and 8 bases from J; bases unmatched to any gene: 13. CDR3 size: 15 residues. Germline assignment: CDR1 MNHNY and CDR2 SVGAGI (reference sequence).

The sample holds a few counts of this clone. The chain couples TRBV27 to TRBJ1-2; no clear D gene. V dropped 2 bases and J dropped 9 bases, with 10 bases sitting between them. The CDR3 is made up of 12 amino acids. Per the germline V gene, CDR1 is MNHEY and CDR2 is SMNVEV (reference sequence). The CDR3 coding sequence is TGTGCCAGCAGTTTAGGAGGGAAACGCTACACCTTC. Protein: CASSLGGKRYTF.

The chain links TRBV7-8 to TRBJ2-7; 7 positions match TRBD2. CDR1 SGHVS and CDR2 FQNEAQ come from the germline V gene. The CDR3 extends over 15 amino acids. The V and J ends lost 2 bases and 2 bases, in that order; junction bases with no gene match: 6. CDR3 nucleotide sequence: TGTGCCAGCAGCTTATTCCCTAGCGGCCCCTACGAGCAGTACTTC. Amino acid sequence: CASSLFPSGPYEQYF.

This clone was counted between two and nine times. This sequence joins TRBV5-1 and TRBJ2-1; 7 nucleotides agree with TRBD2. Trimming cost V 7 bases and J 0 bases; bases outside gene matches: 10. The CDR3 consists of 16 residues. Per the germline V gene, CDR1 is SGHRS and CDR2 is YFSETQ. CDR3 nucleotide sequence: TGCGCCAGCCGTTATCTCGAGCGGGGCTCCTACAATGAGCAGTTCTTC. Encoded protein: CASRYLERGSYNEQFF. The full variable domain, in which reference TRBV5-1 and TRBJ2-1 provide the parts outside the CDR3, is KAGVTQTPRYLIKTRGQQVTLSCSPISGHRSVSWYQQTPGQGLQFLFEYFSETQRNKGNFPGRFSGRQFSNSRSEMNVSTLELGDSALYLCASRYLERGSYNEQFFGPGTRLTVL.

The CDR3 loop is CASHLGGAGNTIYF. The CDR3 nucleotides read TGTGCCAGCCACCTGGGAGGAGCTGGAAACACCATATATTTT. The V and J genes are TRBV2 and TRBJ1-3; D uncertain. This CDR3 has 14 residues. With 8 bases removed from V and 2 bases from J, the gap between germline ends came to 13 bases. The germline CDR1 and CDR2 sequences are SNHLY and FYNNEI.

This chain links TRBV7-9 with TRBJ2-3; D possibly uses TRBD1 or TRBD2 (5 bases each). With 2 bases removed from V and 5 bases from J, the gap between germline ends came to 20 bases. The germline V gene encodes CDR1 SEHNR and CDR2 FQNEAQ (reference sequence). The CDR3 is 17 residues long. The DNA for the CDR3 is TGTGCCAGCAGCTTATTGGCAGGGAGCTTTCTCAGAGATACGCAGTATTTT. Protein product: CASSLLAGSFLRDTQYF.

The rearrangement joins TRBV5-1 to TRBJ1-1; 7 nucleotides agree with TRBD1. Losses at the gene ends were 0 bases for V and 6 bases for J; bases not matched to a gene: 8. There are 15 residues in the CDR3. Germline lookup yields CDR1 SGHRS and CDR2 YFSETQ. This chain's CDR3 is CASSLAQGLLAEAFF. The CDR3 DNA is TGCGCCAGCAGCTTGGCACAGGGGTTGCTGGCTGAAGCTTTCTTT.

The chain combines TRBV27 with TRBJ1-2; D ambiguous. The CDR3 runs 13 residues. With 3 bases removed from V and 4 bases from J, the gap between germline ends came to 9 bases. Germline-derived CDR1 and CDR2 are MNHEY and SMNVEV (reference sequence). The CDR3 region has the DNA TGTGCCAGCAGTTTCGGGTTGAGCTATGGCTACACCTTC. This codes for CASSFGLSYGYTF.

V gene TRBV9 combines with J gene TRBJ2-5, with D uncertain. The length of the CDR3 is 11 residues. Germline CDR1 is SGDLS and CDR2 is YYNGEE. V was cut by 0 bases and J by 5 bases, with 2 bases left in between. DNA for the CDR3: TGTGCCAGCAGCGTAGCGGAGACCCAGTACTTC. Protein: CASSVAETQYF.

The CDR3 loop reads CAWSRIGPPGVGKQFF. CDR3 sequence (DNA): TGTGCCTGGAGCCGAATTGGACCCCCCGGCGTGGGGAAGCAGTTCTTC. The chain uses TRBV30 and TRBJ2-1, with unresolved D. Germline assignment: CDR1 GTSNPN and CDR2 SVGIG (reference sequence). The CDR3 sequence is 16 residues long. Trimming removed 3 bases at V and 11 bases at J, with 26 bases between.

There are a few counts of this clone. This sequence joins TRBV5-1 and TRBJ2-7, with unresolved D. Between the trimmed V and J ends, which lost 4 bases and 0 bases, there was a span of 14 bases. Germline CDR1 SGHRS, CDR2 YFSETQ. There are 15 residues in the CDR3. The CDR3 sequence: CASSIGRKASYEQYF. As DNA, the CDR3 is TGCGCCAGCAGCATAGGACGGAAGGCCTCCTACGAGCAGTACTTC.

This clone was seen only once. The chain joins TRBV11-3 to TRBJ2-6; D is unclear. From germline, CDR1 is SGHNT and CDR2 YENEEA. Trimming took 5 bases from V and 5 from J, leaving 22 bases between them. The CDR3 runs to 18 residues. The CDR3 DNA is TGTGCCAGCAGCGGAAACACATCTCGACAAAGTCGGGCCAACGTCCTGACTTTC. Amino acids: CASSGNTSRQSRANVLTF. Full variable domain (rest looked up from reference TRBV11-3 and TRBJ2-6): EAGVVQSPRYKIIEKKQPVAFWCNPISGHNTLYWYLQNLGQGPELLIRYENEEAVDDSQLPKDRFSAERLKGVDSTLKIQPAELGDSAVYLCASSGNTSRQSRANVLTFGAGSRLTVL.

The chain recombines TRBV4-2 with TRBJ1-2; 7 nucleotides match TRBD1. Germline CDR1 is LGHNA and CDR2 is YNFKEQ. V was clipped by 2 bases and J by 8 bases; unmatched bases: 11. This CDR3 contains 15 residues. The CDR3 region has the DNA TGTGCCAGCAGCCAACCTGGACAGGCCGTCCGGGGCTACACCTTC. Translation gives CASSQPGQAVRGYTF.

V and J are TRBV6-5 and TRBJ2-7; the D gene could be TRBD1 or TRBD2 (6 bases each). The germline V gene encodes CDR1 MNHEY and CDR2 SVGAGI. This CDR3 has 13 residues. Between the trimmed V and J ends, which lost 1 base and 5 bases, there was a span of 9 bases. The CDR3, as DNA: TGTGCCAGCAGTTACTGGGGGGCCCACGAGCAGTACTTC. It translates to CASSYWGAHEQYF.

The chain uses TRBV27 and TRBJ2-7; D unclear. The CDR3 consists of 15 residues. The V gene's germline CDR1 is MNHEY and CDR2 SMNVEV (reference sequence). Deletions cut 0 bases from V and 2 bases from J, with 11 bases between. The CDR3 region is CASSLSGRLAYEQYF. CDR3 in DNA: TGTGCCAGCAGTTTATCTGGCAGGTTGGCCTACGAGCAGTACTTC.

This clone was seen once. The chain employs TRBV6-1 and TRBJ1-1; D is ambiguous. V was pared by 4 bases and J by 0 bases, with 9 bases between. The CDR3 totals 14 residues. The germline CDR1 and CDR2 sequences are MNHNS and SASEGT. The CDR3 spells CASSGLPMNTEAFF. The CDR3 bases are TGTGCCAGCAGTGGACTGCCGATGAACACTGAAGCTTTCTTT.

This clone was detected only once. The V call is TRBV27, the J call TRBJ2-3; TRBD1 matches at 7 bases. J was trimmed by 8 bases and V by 3 bases; bases with no gene match: 8. The CDR3 is 14 amino acids. CDR1 and CDR2 (germline): MNHEY, SMNVEV (reference sequence). The CDR3 DNA reads TGTGCCAGCAGTTTCACAGGGGCCGTAGGTACGCAGTATTTT. It is translated as CASSFTGAVGTQYF.

The chain is built from TRBV2 and TRBJ2-7; 10 nucleotides match TRBD1. The CDR3 totals 14 residues. Germline V gives CDR1 SNHLY, CDR2 FYNNEI. The V gene end was trimmed by 5 bases and the J gene end by 3 bases; junction bases not matched to a gene: 4. In DNA form, the CDR3 reads TGTGCCAGCAGTCGGGACAGGGGATACTACGAGCAGTACTTC. It yields the protein CASSRDRGYYEQYF.

The J gene is TRBJ1-5, the V gene TRBV19; 10 nucleotides align to TRBD1. V gave up 7 bases and J gave up 2 bases; unmatched junction bases: 20. The germline V gene encodes CDR1 LNHDA and CDR2 SQIVND (reference sequence). This CDR3 contains 20 residues. CDR3 sequence reads: CASTMRETGGLSGGNQPQHF. CDR3 in DNA: TGTGCCAGTACCATGAGGGAGACAGGGGGCCTCTCCGGTGGCAATCAGCCCCAGCATTTT.

The chain recombines TRBV6-5 with TRBJ1-2; 9 bases are a match to TRBD1. The CDR3 is made up of 13 amino acids. The germline V gene encodes CDR1 MNHEY and CDR2 SVGAGI. After removal of 5 bases from V and 5 bases from J, the junction contained 3 bases not matched to a gene. The chain's CDR3 is CASSRDRVYGYTF. The CDR3 DNA reads TGTGCCAGCAGTCGGGACAGGGTATATGGCTACACCTTC.

This chain joins TRBV30 and TRBJ2-1, with TRBD2 identical over 8 bases. This CDR3 spans 18 amino acids. Germline V CDR1 and CDR2: GTSNPN, SVGIG (reference sequence). J gave up 0 bases and V 4 bases, and 14 bases lay outside the gene matches. CDR3 residues: CAWTRGRLAMSSYNEQFF. The CDR3 DNA reads TGTGCCTGGACGAGGGGTCGACTAGCGATGAGCTCCTACAATGAGCAGTTCTTC. The whole variable domain, filled in from reference TRBV30 and TRBJ2-1, reads SQTIHQWPATLVQPVGSPLSLECTVEGTSNPNLYWYRQAAGRGLQLLFYSVGIGQISSEVPQNLSASRPQDRQFILSSKKLLLSDSGFYLCAWTRGRLAMSSYNEQFFGPGTRLTVL.

This clone was detected only a few times. The CDR3: CASRAPAGLEQYF. DNA for the CDR3: TGTGCCAGCAGAGCCCCCGCGGGGCTCGAGCAGTACTTC. The chain joins TRBV6-5 to TRBJ2-7; perhaps TRBD2 as D (6 bases). The CDR3 is 13 amino acids. Trimming shortened V by 6 bases and J by 6 bases, and 15 bases separated the two germline ends. Germline V gene lookup returns CDR1 MNHEY and CDR2 SVGAGI.

The table lists this clone with a few counts. The chain couples TRBV6-1 to TRBJ2-5; 11 positions match TRBD2. Germline CDR1 MNHNS, CDR2 SASEGT. The CDR3 spans 15 residues. With V trimmed by 5 bases and J by 5 bases, 7 bases remained unmatched. In DNA form, the CDR3 reads TGTGCCAGCAGTCGACTGGGACTAGCGGTGGAGACCCAGTACTTC. Amino acid sequence: CASSRLGLAVETQYF.

The gene calls are TRBV11-3 and TRBJ2-2, with a weak D call TRBD1 (5 bases). Trimming shortened V by 1 base and J by 4 bases, and 10 bases separated the two germline ends. CDR3 length: 15 amino acids. In germline, CDR1 is SGHNT, CDR2 YENEEA. Written as DNA, the CDR3 is TGTGCCAGCAGCTTAGGGCAGGGTCCCACCGGGGAGCTGTTTTTT. Translating gives CASSLGQGPTGELFF.